What follows are 21 T cell receptor beta chains derived from one specimen sequenced in a study of blood T cell repertoires in COVID-19. Clones were read by immunoSEQ multiplex PCR, and TCRdb kept only the in-frame ones, dropping some. The table includes more than 200,000 clones, 70% to 90% detected once. Sequences were obtained from peripheral blood. The receptors were gathered from a woman between 25 and 40 years old with COVID-19, enrolled during active disease.

V and J are TRBV7-9 and TRBJ2-3; a weak D match, TRBD2 (5 bases). Germline CDR1 and CDR2: SEHNR and FQNEAQ (reference sequence). CDR3 length equals 16 residues. V lost 5 bases and J lost 3, with 18 bases in between. In DNA, the CDR3 is TGTGCCAGCAGCCCGCTAGCCACGGGGAGTACAGATACGCAGTATTTT. Amino acid sequence: CASSPLATGSTDTQYF.

A few counts support this clone. The rearrangement links TRBV6-6 to TRBJ2-1; 10 nucleotides line up with TRBD1. CDR1 is MNHNY, CDR2 SVGAGI, per germline (reference sequence). This CDR3 has 14 amino acids. V lost 7 bases to trimming and J lost 7 bases; unmatched junction nucleotides: 7. Here the CDR3 DNA reads TGTGCCAGCACCGGTACGGGACAGGGGAATGAGCAGTTCTTC. Protein sequence: CASTGTGQGNEQFF.

This chain joins TRBV5-4 and TRBJ2-3, with TRBD2 matching 10 bases. The CDR3 loop spans 17 amino acids. The V gene's germline CDR1 is SGHNT and CDR2 YYREEE (reference sequence). V lost 4 bases, J lost 10 bases, and 18 bases stayed unmatched. DNA for the CDR3: TGTGCCAGCAGCATCGGGACTAGCGCGAAACAAACCGGCGCGCAGTATTTT. It codes for CASSIGTSAKQTGAQYF. The full variable domain, completed using reference TRBV5-4 and TRBJ2-3, is ETGVTQSPTHLIKTRGQQVTLRCSSQSGHNTVSWYQQALGQGPQFIFQYYREEENGRGNFPPRFSGLQFPNYSSELNVNALELDDSALYLCASSIGTSAKQTGAQYFGPGTRLTVL.

The chain links TRBV6-2 or TRBV6-3 to TRBJ2-5; the D is unclear. Germline-derived CDR1 and CDR2 are MNHEY and SVGEGT. Trimming took off 4 bases at V and 5 bases at J, with 5 bases between the two ends. This CDR3 is built from 11 residues. The CDR3 DNA reads TGTGCCAGCAGTTCTACGGAGACCCAGTACTTC. It translates to CASSSTETQYF.

The J gene is TRBJ1-6, the V gene TRBV19, with 7 bases aligning to TRBD1. Germline V gives CDR1 LNHDA, CDR2 SQIVND (reference sequence). V shed 6 bases, J shed 14 bases, and the junction held 7 bases outside the gene matches. This CDR3 has 12 amino acids. The CDR3 loop is CASSRGSSALHF. For the CDR3, the DNA is TGTGCCAGTAGCAGGGGGTCTTCGGCCCTCCACTTT.

The chain joins TRBV5-1 to TRBJ2-5; 8 bases fit TRBD2. This CDR3 has 16 residues. Trimming at V came to 3 bases and at J to 1 base, leaving 8 bases not matched to a gene. CDR1 SGHRS and CDR2 YFSETQ come from the germline V gene. The CDR3 DNA follows: TGCGCCAGCAGCTCCCTTGGCGGGGGGTTCCAAGAGACCCAGTACTTC. The encoded protein is CASSSLGGGFQETQYF.

The rearrangement joins TRBV2 to TRBJ2-5, with D uncertain. Germline V gene sequence: CDR1 SNHLY, CDR2 FYNNEI. This CDR3 spans 16 amino acids. Trimming removed 4 bases at V and 6 bases at J, with 21 bases between. The CDR3: CASSGAQLLGEKTQYF. CDR3 bases: TGTGCCAGCAGTGGAGCCCAGTTGCTAGGAGAGAAGACCCAGTACTTC.

The chain uses TRBV6-2 or TRBV6-3 and TRBJ2-3, with D hard to call. From germline, CDR1 is MNHEY and CDR2 SVGEGT. V lost 4 bases, J lost 2 bases, and 13 bases lay in between. The CDR3 consists of 15 residues. The CDR3 coding sequence is TGTGCCAGCAGTTCCGGAGAGGTATACACAGATACGCAGTATTTT. This gives the protein CASSSGEVYTDTQYF.

The chain links TRBV28 to TRBJ2-7, with 7 bases fitting TRBD2. This CDR3 spans 15 amino acids. CDR1 and CDR2 from the germline V gene are MDHEN and SYDVKM. Unmatched junction bases numbered 6, after V lost 3 bases and J lost 1 base. The CDR3 here is CASSFGGLTSYEQYV. DNA for the CDR3: TGTGCCAGCAGTTTTGGGGGACTAACGTCCTACGAGCAGTACGTC.

This rearrangement joins TRBV6-6 to TRBJ2-7, with D perhaps matching TRBD2 (7 bases). The CDR3 runs to 13 residues. Germline V gene lookup returns CDR1 MNHNY and CDR2 SVGAGI (reference sequence). V lost 7 bases and J 3 bases, leaving 13 bases between the germline ends. The CDR3 sequence: CASKGGGSYEQYV. The CDR3 coding sequence is TGTGCCAGCAAGGGGGGCGGGAGCTACGAGCAGTACGTC.

The gene calls are TRBV7-9 and TRBJ2-5; TRBD2 matches 7 bases. The V gene's germline CDR1 is SEHNR and CDR2 FQNEAQ (reference sequence). V shed 2 bases, J shed 5 bases, and the junction held 8 bases outside the gene matches. The CDR3 runs 15 residues. The CDR3 DNA reads TGTGCCAGCAGCTTACGGGGGGACGGTCCTGAGACCCAGTACTTC. This codes for CASSLRGDGPETQYF.

This CDR3 reads CASSYSTVPEQYV. The CDR3 DNA reads as TGTGCCAGCAGTTACTCGACAGTCCCCGAGCAGTACGTC. The genes are TRBV6-2 or TRBV6-3 and TRBJ2-7; maybe TRBD1 (5 bases). V shed 0 bases and J shed 6 bases, with 9 bases lying between them. The CDR3 runs to 13 residues. Germline CDR1 and CDR2: MNHEY and SVGEGT.

The J gene is TRBJ2-7, the V gene TRBV19; D is possibly TRBD1 (6 bases). The length of the CDR3 is 14 residues. The germline V and J ends were trimmed by 6 bases and 5 bases, with 17 bases remaining between them. Per the germline V gene, CDR1 is LNHDA and CDR2 is SQIVND (reference sequence). CDR3 protein: CASRPTGFQDEQYF. Written as DNA, the CDR3 is TGTGCCAGTAGGCCAACAGGGTTTCAGGACGAGCAGTACTTC.

This chain joins TRBV10-1 and TRBJ2-1; 12 bases are a match to TRBD2. Germline assignment: CDR1 WNHNN and CDR2 SYGVQD (reference sequence). V trimming: 0 bases; J trimming: 6 bases; junction bases outside the gene matches: 9. This CDR3 is built from 18 residues. The CDR3 nucleotides read TGCGCCAGCAGTGAGTCGAGTACTAGCGGGAGGTCCGCCAATGAGCAGTTCTTC. Translated, it gives CASSESSTSGRSANEQFF.

The chain carries TRBV5-5 and TRBJ2-2; 10 positions match TRBD2. The germline CDR1 and CDR2 sequences are SGHKS and YYEKEE (reference sequence). The V and J ends lost 1 base and 5 bases, in that order; junction bases with no gene match: 2. The CDR3 covers 15 residues. DNA of the CDR3: TGTGCCAGCAGCTTGACTAGCGGGATAACCGGGGAGCTGTTTTTT. Translating it yields CASSLTSGITGELFF.

V and J are TRBV1 and TRBJ2-3; the D call in the table, TRBD2, was not verified against the DNA. TRBV1 is designated a pseudogene. This CDR3 contains 15 residues. In DNA form, the CDR3 reads TGCACCAGCAGCCAATTACTAGCGGGAACAGATACGCAGTATTTT. This translates into CTSSQLLAGTDTQYF.

Only a few counts were recorded for this clone. V is TRBV5-6 and J is TRBJ1-6, with D possibly TRBD1 on 6 matching bases. V shed 7 bases and J shed 9 bases, with 8 bases lying between them. This CDR3 is 11 amino acids long. In germline, CDR1 is SGHDT, CDR2 YYEEEE. The CDR3 region is CASGRGSPLHF. The CDR3 DNA reads TGTGCCAGCGGCAGGGGTTCACCCCTCCACTTT. The full variable domain, completed using reference TRBV5-6 and TRBJ1-6, is DAGVTQSPTHLIKTRGQQVTLRCSPKSGHDTVSWYQQALGQGPQFIFQYYEEEERQRGNFPDRFSGHQFPNYSSELNVNALLLGDSALYLCASGRGSPLHFGNGTRLTVT.

The genes are TRBV10-2 and TRBJ2-1, with 13 bases fitting TRBD2. Unmatched junction bases numbered 5, after V lost 7 bases and J lost 8 bases. Germline CDR1 is WSHSY and CDR2 is SAAADI. CDR3 size: 14 residues. In DNA, the CDR3 is TGCGCCAGCAAACTAGCGGGGGGGGTCGATGAGCAGTTCTTC. Translation: CASKLAGGVDEQFF.

The V call is TRBV28, the J call TRBJ2-1; 7 bases are a match to TRBD1. Germline V gene data show CDR1 as MDHEN and CDR2 as SYDVKM. The CDR3 spans 13 residues. J gave up 8 bases and V 6 bases, and 7 bases lay outside the gene matches. The CDR3 region has the DNA TGTGCCAGCAGGCGACAGGGTAGGGATGAGCAGTTCTTC. Protein sequence: CASRRQGRDEQFF.

The J gene is TRBJ2-5, the V gene TRBV24-1, with a tentative D call TRBD2 (6 bases). V shed 7 bases and J shed 2 bases, with 13 bases lying between them. Germline loops: CDR1 KGHDR, CDR2 SFDVKD. This CDR3 contains 14 residues. CDR3 nucleotides: TGTGCCACCAGGGGCGGGGCGGATCAAGAGACCCAGTACTTC. The encoded protein is CATRGGADQETQYF.

The chain recombines TRBV9 with TRBJ2-7; 7 bases are a match to TRBD1. J was trimmed by 2 bases and V by 0 bases; bases with no gene match: 11. The CDR3 has 17 residues. Germline CDR1 is SGDLS and CDR2 is YYNGEE. The CDR3 coding sequence is TGTGCCAGCAGCGTAGCAGTCAGCCAAGGGGGCCCCTACGAGCAGTACTTC. Translated: CASSVAVSQGGPYEQYF.